Listed below are T cell receptor beta chains from one sample, sequenced in a study of control samples from healthy donors and cancer patients. TCRdb keeps only in-frame clones here, not all; method: immunoSEQ multiplex PCR. The table has 95,000 to 130,000 clones, 80% to 90% seen once. Sequenced material: PBMCs. Receptors were obtained from a woman between 45 and 65 years old with colorectal cancer. The CDR3 runs from the conserved cysteine through the conserved F or W. D genes are given only for firm matches. Clone size is shown for a subset of rows, as once, few, many or a class of expanded clone.

v_gene	d_gene	j_gene	abundance	CDR3aa	CDR3nt
TRBV15	TRBD2	TRBJ2-7	NA	CATSTEINPGLAGGSYEQYF	TGTGCCACCAGCACGGAGATTAACCCGGGACTAGCGGGGGGGAGCTACGAGCAGTACTTC
TRBV2	NA	TRBJ2-7	once	CASSEHIASREQYF	TGTGCCAGCAGTGAACACATAGCATCGAGAGAGCAGTACTTC
TRBV28	TRBD1	TRBJ1-4	NA	CASSPIGTAINEKLFF	TGTGCCAGCAGCCCCATCGGGACAGCCATAAATGAAAAACTGTTTTTT
TRBV2	NA	TRBJ1-4	NA	CASSPGTVEKLFF	TGTGCCAGCAGTCCCGGGACGGTTGAAAAACTGTTTTTT
TRBV30	NA	TRBJ1-2	NA	CAWSVPTELNYGYTF	TGTGCCTGGAGTGTACCTACGGAGCTAAACTATGGCTACACCTTC
TRBV11-3	TRBD1	TRBJ2-3	NA	CASSLARDREQYF	TGTGCCAGCAGCTTAGCCCGGGACAGGGAACAGTATTTT
TRBV5-1	TRBD2	TRBJ2-1	few	CASSYGLAGQALNEQFF	TGCGCCAGCAGCTACGGACTAGCGGGGCAAGCCCTCAATGAGCAGTTCTTC
TRBV6-1	TRBD2	TRBJ2-7	NA	CASSENSGRVPYF	TGTGCCAGCAGTGAAAACAGCGGGAGGGTGCCGTACTTC
TRBV19	TRBD1	TRBJ1-1	NA	CASSIGQGPEAFF	TGTGCCAGTAGTATCGGACAGGGTCCTGAAGCTTTCTTT
TRBV6-5	NA	TRBJ1-1	NA	CASSYVTPRNTEAFF	TGTGCCAGCAGTTACGTTACTCCGAGGAACACTGAAGCTTTCTTT
TRBV18	NA	TRBJ2-7	NA	CASSLYPGTVYYEQYF	TGTGCCAGCTCACTCTATCCAGGGACGGTTTACTACGAGCAGTACTTC
TRBV11-3	TRBD2	TRBJ2-1	NA	CASSPPLAGGFEQFF	TGTGCCAGCAGCCCCCCTCTAGCGGGGGGCTTTGAGCAGTTCTTC
TRBV10-3	NA	TRBJ2-3	NA	CAISEARDLTDTQYF	TGTGCCATCAGTGAGGCCCGGGATCTTACCGATACGCAGTATTTT
TRBV28	TRBD1	TRBJ1-4	NA	CASSFPTGGGNEKLFF	TGTGCCAGCAGTTTCCCCACAGGGGGCGGAAATGAAAAACTGTTTTTT
TRBV3-1/TRBV3-2	NA	TRBJ2-3	NA	CASSYIGEDTQYF	TGTGCCAGCAGCTACATCGGAGAAGATACGCAGTATTTT
TRBV24-1	NA	TRBJ2-5	NA	CATSDLSDPRIQYF	TGTGCCACCAGTGATTTGTCAGACCCGAGGATCCAGTACTTC
TRBV7-2	TRBD1	TRBJ2-1	few	CASSRDRGSVNEQFF	TGTGCCAGCAGCCGGGACAGGGGATCGGTCAATGAGCAGTTCTTC
TRBV2	TRBD1	TRBJ2-2	NA	CASRVGQGTGELFF	TGTGCCAGCAGGGTGGGACAGGGAACCGGGGAGCTGTTTTTT
TRBV19	TRBD1	TRBJ2-4	NA	CASSPRQGAKNIQYF	TGTGCCAGTAGTCCAAGACAGGGCGCCAAAAACATTCAGTACTTC
TRBV9	NA	TRBJ2-7	NA	CASSAGTGDYESQYF	TGTGCCAGCAGCGCGGGGACTGGAGATTACGAGTCGCAGTACTTC
TRBV12-5	TRBD1	TRBJ1-1	NA	CASGLVLGGQGFNTEAFF	TGTGCTAGTGGTTTGGTCCTTGGGGGACAGGGGTTCAACACTGAAGCTTTCTTT
TRBV7-8	NA	TRBJ1-5	NA	CASSRRRANQPQHF	TGTGCCAGCAGCCGACGTCGGGCTAATCAGCCCCAGCATTTT
TRBV7-8	NA	TRBJ1-3	NA	CASSLATGGNTIYF	TGTGCCAGCAGCTTAGCAACAGGAGGAAACACCATATATTTT